These 27 T cell receptor beta chains originate from one sample sequenced in a study of beta chain features in type 1 diabetes (dated by TCRdb to the late 2010s). The full study reports these points: In all four CD4+ subsets, TCRB CDR3 length was moderately but significantly shorter in type 1 diabetes patients.

The library was made by the immunoSEQ multiplex PCR assay. The entire amount of isolated RNA was reverse transcribed using the High Capacity cDNA Reverse Transcription Kit, so the sequenced TCRB transcripts were expressed ones. TCRdb holds this immuneACCESS table with in-frame rearrangements only. Some clones are missing; in checked studies, unresolved V genes explain under half, and the rest has no known cause. The sample table holds under 350,000 clones, of which 24% were seen once. Of the sample, approximately 0.011% is held by the ten largest clones. For these TCRs, the target antigens are not known. Sequenced input: naive CD4+ T cells from blood. This specimen's cell subset or site label, interpreted: true naive CD4+ T cells. The source of these receptors is a woman in her 30s with type 1 diabetes.

This clone was picked up a small number of times. The rearrangement joins TRBV23-1 to TRBJ1-1, with 7 bases identical to TRBD1. TRBV23-1 is reported as an ORF; its role is uncertain. The CDR3 has 14 amino acids. V dropped 3 bases and J dropped 8; count of bases not matched to a gene: 9. In DNA, the CDR3 is TGCGCCAGCAGTCACCCTAAACAGGGGACAGAAGCTTTCTTT. Translation gives CASSHPKQGTEAFF.

This clone showed up just a few times. CDR3 region: CASSQRGSYGYTF. The CDR3 bases are TGCGCCAGCAGCCAAAGAGGTTCCTATGGCTACACCTTC. The chain joins TRBV4-1 to TRBJ1-2; D unresolved. Trimming removed 2 bases from V and 4 bases from J, with 8 bases in between. The CDR3 is 13 residues long. Per germline, CDR1 MGHRA and CDR2 YSYEKL.

The chain couples TRBV30 to TRBJ2-2, with a possible D match to TRBD1 (5 bases). The CDR3 runs to 15 residues. V gave up 5 bases and J gave up 0 bases, with 13 bases separating them. Germline V gene sequence: CDR1 GTSNPN, CDR2 SVGIG (reference sequence). CDR3 bases: TGTGCCTGGGCGTACAGGACAACGAACACCGGGGAGCTGTTTTTT. Its translation: CAWAYRTTNTGELFF.

This clone was observed a handful of times. This chain links TRBV4-1 with TRBJ2-1; D gene ambiguous. Trimming cost V 0 bases and J 12 bases, with 15 bases left between them. Germline V gives CDR1 MGHRA, CDR2 YSYEKL. The CDR3 length is 14 residues. This CDR3 reads CASSQDQRRVGQFF. CDR3 in DNA: TGCGCCAGCAGCCAAGATCAGCGTCGGGTGGGGCAGTTCTTC.

The chain couples TRBV7-9 to TRBJ2-7; TRBD2 matches at 9 bases. The CDR3 is 16 residues long. CDR1 and CDR2 from the germline V gene are SEHNR and FQNEAQ (reference sequence). J lost 4 bases, V lost 5 bases, and 12 bases had no gene match. This CDR3 reads CASSRDLTSGLYEQYF. CDR3 nucleotides: TGTGCCAGCAGCAGAGACCTAACTAGCGGGCTTTACGAGCAGTACTTC.

This clone was counted a few times. This chain connects TRBV30 to TRBJ2-4; a possible D gene is TRBD1 (5 bases). Germline V gene data show CDR1 as GTSNPN and CDR2 as SVGIG (reference sequence). This CDR3 is built from 15 residues. V gave up 0 bases and J gave up 3 bases, with 12 bases separating them. This CDR3 is CAWSVAGIRKNIQYF. The CDR3 nucleotides read TGTGCCTGGAGTGTAGCAGGGATTCGCAAAAACATTCAGTACTTC.

This chain uses TRBV5-1 with TRBJ2-7; 7 bases map to TRBD1. This CDR3 is built from 13 residues. The germline V gene encodes CDR1 SGHRS and CDR2 YFSETQ. V shed 4 bases, J shed 6 bases, and the junction held 7 bases outside the gene matches. DNA of the CDR3: TGCGCCAGCAGCCCTACAGGGGTAGCCGAGCAGTACTTC. It is translated as CASSPTGVAEQYF.

The chain carries TRBV5-1 and TRBJ1-5, with no clear D. Trimming removed 8 bases from V and 7 bases from J, with 16 bases in between. Germline V gene data show CDR1 as SGHRS and CDR2 as YFSETQ. CDR3 length: 13 amino acids. The DNA for the CDR3 is TGCGCCAGTCGCAAAACAGAATTCCAGCCCCAGCATTTT. It specifies CASRKTEFQPQHF.

The V and J genes are TRBV29-1 and TRBJ2-1, with unresolved D. V was trimmed by 6 bases and J by 6 bases, leaving 18 bases between them. The CDR3 runs 14 residues. Germline V gene sequence: CDR1 SQVTM, CDR2 ANQGSEA. CDR3 sequence: CSVAPPEIANEQFF. The CDR3 DNA reads TGCAGCGTCGCGCCCCCGGAGATTGCCAATGAGCAGTTCTTC.

This clone was observed a few times. The sample carries other DNA sequences with the same CDR3. The chain combines TRBV2 with TRBJ1-2, with unresolved D. Germline CDR1 reads SNHLY; CDR2 reads FYNNEI. The CDR3 extends over 13 amino acids. The V end lost 1 base, the J end lost 3 bases, and 6 bases lay between the germline ends. The CDR3 nucleotides read TGTGCCAGCAGTGAAGATCGTGACTATGGCTACACCTTC. Encoded protein: CASSEDRDYGYTF. Combining the CDR3 with reference TRBV2 and TRBJ1-2 gives the whole variable domain EPEVTQTPSHQVTQMGQEVILRCVPISNHLYFYWYRQILGQKVEFLVSFYNNEISEKSEIFDDQFSVERPDGSNFTLKIRSTKLEDSAMYFCASSEDRDYGYTFGSGTRLTVV.

This chain connects TRBV29-1 to TRBJ2-7, with 10 bases identical to TRBD2. The CDR3 runs 14 residues. The germline V gene has CDR1 SQVTM and CDR2 ANQGSEA. V was clipped by 5 bases and J by 3 bases; unmatched bases: 7. CDR3 protein: CSVPGLARIYEQYF. CDR3 DNA sequence: TGCAGCGTTCCGGGACTAGCGAGGATCTACGAGCAGTACTTC.

The chain combines TRBV11-3 with TRBJ1-2; D remains ambiguous. The V and J ends lost 5 bases and 8 bases respectively, with 18 bases between them. CDR1 and CDR2 from the germline V gene are SGHNT and YENEEA. The CDR3 is 14 residues long. CDR3 DNA sequence: TGTGCCAGCAGCCCGAGGACGGGATCGAGAGGCTACACCTTC. Its protein is CASSPRTGSRGYTF.

This chain joins TRBV7-8 and TRBJ1-2; tentative D call: TRBD1 (6 bases). The CDR3 totals 13 residues. Germline values: CDR1 SGHVS, CDR2 FQNEAQ. Trimming took off 4 bases at V and 7 bases at J, with 13 bases between the two ends. This chain's CDR3 is CASSYTGSLGYTF. CDR3 coding DNA: TGTGCCAGCAGCTACACAGGGTCTCTTGGCTACACCTTC.

The chain employs TRBV4-1 and TRBJ2-7; 9 bases line up with TRBD1. The length of the CDR3 is 14 residues. V gave up 5 bases and J gave up 5 bases; unmatched junction bases: 7. Germline V lookup: CDR1 MGHRA, CDR2 YSYEKL. As DNA, the CDR3 is TGCGCCAGCAGCGCCCGGGACAGGGACCACGAGCAGTACTTC. This encodes CASSARDRDHEQYF.

This clone was counted a few times. V usage is TRBV30 and J usage is TRBJ1-1; weak D call: TRBD1 (6 bases). The V gene lost 3 bases and the J gene lost 7 bases, with 9 bases spanning the gap. From germline, CDR1 is GTSNPN and CDR2 SVGIG (reference sequence). The CDR3 is made up of 11 amino acids. The CDR3 coding sequence is TGTGCCTGGAGCGGACAGATTGAAGCTTTCTTT. It translates to CAWSGQIEAFF.

This clone has more than one count but fewer than ten. The chain combines TRBV9 with TRBJ2-1, with TRBD2 as a possible D gene (6 bases). CDR1 SGDLS and CDR2 YYNGEE come from the germline V gene. This CDR3 is 16 amino acids long. V was pared by 4 bases and J by 4 bases, with 18 bases between. The CDR3, as DNA: TGTGCCAGCAGCCGTTCCGGGGGAGTAGAATACAATGAGCAGTTCTTC. It translates to CASSRSGGVEYNEQFF.

The V gene is TRBV30, the J gene TRBJ2-1, with 8 nucleotides matching TRBD2. From germline, CDR1 is GTSNPN and CDR2 SVGIG (reference sequence). Germline trimming cut 4 bases from V and 4 bases from J; bases unmatched to any gene: 6. This CDR3 is built from 14 residues. CDR3 sequence (DNA): TGTGCCTGGAATCCGGGGGGGGTATACAATGAGCAGTTCTTC. Translation gives CAWNPGGVYNEQFF.

This clone has only a few counts. The gene calls are TRBV19 and TRBJ2-7, with no clear D. There are 14 residues in the CDR3. With 3 bases removed from V and 0 bases from J, the gap between germline ends came to 9 bases. Germline CDR1 and CDR2: LNHDA and SQIVND (reference sequence). The CDR3 loop is CASSITHLSYEQYF. In DNA, the CDR3 is TGTGCCAGTAGTATTACACACCTCTCCTACGAGCAGTACTTC.

This clone was seen a few times. The chain uses TRBV29-1 and TRBJ1-2, with D maybe TRBD1 (6 bases). The CDR3 sequence is 15 residues long. Germline V gene data show CDR1 as SQVTM and CDR2 as ANQGSEA. The ends were cut back, 3 bases at V and 6 bases at J, with 20 bases in the middle. The CDR3 region is CSVDLDRHGQNGYTF. The CDR3 DNA follows: TGCAGCGTTGATTTAGACAGGCACGGACAAAATGGCTACACCTTC.

The chain couples TRBV5-1 to TRBJ2-1, with 13 bases lining up with TRBD2. Trimming at V came to 3 bases and at J to 7 bases, leaving 7 bases not matched to a gene. The CDR3 totals 16 residues. Germline values: CDR1 SGHRS, CDR2 YFSETQ. The CDR3 sequence: CASSSPMGLAGNEQFF. The CDR3 coding sequence is TGCGCCAGCAGCTCCCCGATGGGACTAGCGGGGAATGAGCAGTTCTTC.

This clone came up a few times. CDR3 in amino acids: CASSLGSGSFSYEQYF. The DNA of the CDR3 is TGTGCCAGCAGCTTAGGGAGCGGGAGCTTCTCCTACGAGCAGTACTTC. V gene TRBV7-2 combines with J gene TRBJ2-7; 8 bases map to TRBD2. CDR3 size: 16 residues. From germline, CDR1 is SGHTA and CDR2 FQGNSA. After removal of 1 base from V and 0 bases from J, the junction contained 5 bases not matched to a gene. The whole variable domain, remainder taken from reference TRBV7-2 and TRBJ2-7, is GAGVSQSPSNKVTEKGKDVELRCDPISGHTALYWYRQSLGQGLEFLIYFQGNSAPDKSGLPSDRFSAERTGGSVSTLTIQRTQQEDSAVYLCASSLGSGSFSYEQYFGPGTRLTVT.

This clone was observed a handful of times. The DNA of the CDR3 is TGTGCCTGGAGGGGAGGAGGTCCCCAGCATTTT. Its translation is CAWRGGGPQHF. The chain joins TRBV30 to TRBJ1-5; D unclear. V dropped 3 bases and J dropped 10 bases, with 10 bases sitting between them. This CDR3 spans 11 amino acids. Germline values: CDR1 GTSNPN, CDR2 SVGIG (reference sequence).

The J gene is TRBJ1-2, the V gene TRBV29-1; D is ambiguous. Germline V gene lookup returns CDR1 SQVTM and CDR2 ANQGSEA. V lost 6 bases and J lost 8, with 13 bases in between. The CDR3 loop spans 11 amino acids. CDR3 coding DNA: TGCAGCGTACGACCGGGGAGCGGCTACACCTTC. Amino acid sequence: CSVRPGSGYTF.

In DNA form, the CDR3 reads TGTGCCAGCAGTTTCCTCCGGGACAGGGAGTTCTTC. Protein sequence: CASSFLRDREFF. The chain joins TRBV28 to TRBJ2-1; 9 nucleotides match TRBD1. J gave up 14 bases and V 3 bases, and 5 bases lay outside the gene matches. The CDR3 consists of 12 residues. Germline CDR1 MDHEN, CDR2 SYDVKM.

Only a few counts were recorded for this clone. V and J are TRBV5-1 and TRBJ2-5; 12 bases are a match to TRBD2. After removal of 4 bases from V and 2 bases from J, the junction contained 9 bases not matched to a gene. The CDR3 spans 17 residues. CDR1 SGHRS and CDR2 YFSETQ come from the germline V gene. This CDR3 is CASSPTTSGRYQETQYF. In DNA form, the CDR3 reads TGCGCCAGCAGCCCGACGACTAGCGGGAGATATCAAGAGACCCAGTACTTC. The full variable domain, in which reference TRBV5-1 and TRBJ2-5 provide the parts outside the CDR3, is KAGVTQTPRYLIKTRGQQVTLSCSPISGHRSVSWYQQTPGQGLQFLFEYFSETQRNKGNFPGRFSGRQFSNSRSEMNVSTLELGDSALYLCASSPTTSGRYQETQYFGPGTRLLVL.

V is TRBV6-1 and J is TRBJ2-6, with no clear D. The CDR3 spans 13 residues. Per the germline V gene, CDR1 is MNHNS and CDR2 is SASEGT. The V gene lost 10 bases and the J gene lost 0 bases, with 7 bases spanning the gap. The CDR3 region is CAITRSGANVLTF. The CDR3 DNA follows: TGTGCCATCACGCGCTCTGGGGCCAACGTCCTGACTTTC.

This clone was seen a few times. The chain has TRBV28 and TRBJ2-1, with 10 bases that match TRBD2. Germline V gene data show CDR1 as MDHEN and CDR2 as SYDVKM. V lost 2 bases, J lost 8 bases, and 9 bases stayed unmatched. The CDR3 extends over 16 amino acids. CDR3 loop: CASSLGLAGVFDEQFF. The CDR3 DNA follows: TGTGCCAGCAGTTTAGGCCTAGCGGGAGTCTTCGATGAGCAGTTCTTC. Complete variable domain (other parts from reference TRBV28 and TRBJ2-1): DVKVTQSSRYLVKRTGEKVFLECVQDMDHENMFWYRQDPGLGLRLIYFSYDVKMKEKGDIPEGYSVSREKKERFSLILESASTNQTSMYLCASSLGLAGVFDEQFFGPGTRLTVL.